The clone carrying this T cell receptor (beta chain) has just a few counts. Its cognate antigen is unknown. Clones were read by immunoSEQ multiplex PCR, and TCRdb kept only the in-frame ones, dropping some. Among about 36,000 clones listed, approximately 80% were seen once. The data were taken from a study of OX40 agonist ivuxolimab in advanced cancers. On the study more broadly: Earlier treatment with anti-PD-1, anti-PD-L1 or anti-CTLA-4 was permitted, and under 50% had received some.

Blood sampling was done at baseline, cycle 4 day 1, and cycle 7 day 1. General study findings and limits: Partial responders dosed at 0.1-3.0 mg/kg displayed clonal expansion ranking among the lowest.

The sequences come from CD4+ or CD8+ T cells sorted from blood, collected in a trial of the OX40 agonist ivuxolimab. This receptor was identified in an adult with an advanced solid tumor such as melanoma, head and neck, liver or kidney cancer.

CDR3 bases: TGTGCCACCAGCAGAGAGTCAGGGGGTGAAGCTTTCTTT. Its translation is CATSRESGGEAFF. V and J are TRBV15 and TRBJ1-1; 7 nucleotides line up with TRBD1. The CDR3 covers 13 residues. J was trimmed by 7 bases and V by 0 bases; bases with no gene match: 2. Per the germline V gene, CDR1 is LNHNV and CDR2 is YYDKDF (reference sequence).